One and the same sample provided the 19 T cell receptor beta chains below, sequenced in a study of OX40 agonist ivuxolimab in advanced cancers. Produced via immunoSEQ multiplex PCR; TCRdb's table is partial and in-frame only. The data hold around 41,000 clones, with around four fifths observed a single time. Sequenced here: CD4+ or CD8+ T cells sorted from blood, sampled in a trial of the OX40 agonist ivuxolimab. Receptor source: an adult with an advanced solid tumor such as melanoma, head and neck, liver or kidney cancer.

Written as DNA, the CDR3 is TGTGCTTTCGGAGCTAGGGGGGGTACGCAGTATTTT. Translation gives CAFGARGGTQYF. The V call is TRBV5-8, the J call TRBJ2-3; D possibly corresponds to TRBD2 (7 bases). Germline loops: CDR1 SGHTS, CDR2 YDEGEE. CDR3 length: 12 amino acids.

J is TRBJ2-7 and V is TRBV28; 8 bases agree with TRBD2. CDR1 MDHEN and CDR2 SYDVKM come from the germline V gene. With 5 bases clipped from V and 2 bases from J, the junction kept 14 bases outside the gene matches. There are 17 residues in the CDR3. CDR3 nucleotides: TGTGCCAGCAGTCCCTGGGGGGGAGCGGGAGAACCCTACGAGCAGTACTTC. This sequence encodes CASSPWGGAGEPYEQYF.

V is TRBV29-1 and J is TRBJ2-3; unclear D gene. The germline V gene encodes CDR1 SQVTM and CDR2 ANQGSEA. CDR3 length: 12 residues. V dropped 7 bases and J dropped 1 base, with 9 bases sitting between them. CDR3 region: CSALGGTDTQYF. The CDR3 region has the DNA TGCAGCGCCCTCGGTGGCACAGATACGCAGTATTTT.

A single count supports this clone. The chain carries TRBV11-2 and TRBJ2-1, with 9 positions matching TRBD2. After removal of 4 bases from V and 6 bases from J, the junction contained 13 bases not matched to a gene. Germline CDR1 is SGHAT and CDR2 is FQNNGV. The CDR3 has 17 residues. The CDR3 region is CASSSNPGTSSSNEQFF. The DNA of the CDR3 is TGTGCCAGCAGCTCCAACCCCGGGACTAGCAGCTCCAATGAGCAGTTCTTC.

This chain links TRBV11-2 with TRBJ2-3; 7 positions agree with TRBD2. With 4 bases clipped from V and 1 base from J, the junction kept 8 bases outside the gene matches. This CDR3 is 16 amino acids long. Germline V gene lookup returns CDR1 SGHAT and CDR2 FQNNGV. The CDR3 is CASSSYSGPGTDTQYF. In DNA, the CDR3 is TGTGCCAGCAGCTCGTATAGCGGGCCCGGCACAGATACGCAGTATTTT.

V and J are TRBV9 and TRBJ2-7; TRBD1 matches 7 bases. This CDR3 is 12 amino acids long. CDR1 is SGDLS and CDR2 is YYNGEE in the germline V gene. V lost 3 bases, J lost 3 bases, and 0 bases stayed unmatched. The CDR3 DNA follows: TGTGCCAGCAGCGGGGACAGCTACGAGCAGTACTTC. Amino acids: CASSGDSYEQYF.

This clone is a singleton in its sample. The J gene is TRBJ2-7, the V gene TRBV11-3, with TRBD2 matching 14 bases. The CDR3 spans 19 residues. The J segment lost 4 bases and the V segment lost 4 bases, leaving 15 bases of the junction unmatched. Germline CDR1 reads SGHNT; CDR2 reads YENEEA. CDR3 nucleotide sequence: TGTGCCAGCAGCTCCCCACCCCGCGGGACTAGCGGGAGTTCGTACGAGCAGTACTTC. Amino acids: CASSSPPRGTSGSSYEQYF.

V usage is TRBV11-1 and J usage is TRBJ2-3; 9 nucleotides line up with TRBD2. The V and J ends lost 3 bases and 4 bases, in that order; junction bases with no gene match: 5. The germline gives CDR1 SGHAT, CDR2 FQDESV (reference sequence). The length of the CDR3 is 15 residues. The CDR3, as DNA: TGTGCCAGCAGCTTCTTCCTAGCGGGACCAGATACGCAGTATTTT. This encodes CASSFFLAGPDTQYF.

The DNA of the CDR3 is TGTGCCAGCAGCTTAGGACAGGGGGGCACAGATACGCAGTATTTT. This gives the protein CASSLGQGGTDTQYF. V gene TRBV7-9 combines with J gene TRBJ2-3, with TRBD1 identical over 9 bases. CDR1 SEHNR and CDR2 FQNEAQ come from the germline V gene (reference sequence). Unmatched junction bases numbered 0, after V lost 1 base and J lost 1 base. The CDR3 is 15 residues long.

This chain uses TRBV27 with TRBJ2-4; no firm D call. CDR3 size: 14 residues. V lost 5 bases and J lost 4, with 12 bases in between. Germline loops: CDR1 MNHEY, CDR2 SMNVEV (reference sequence). CDR3 region: CASSPTGFKNIQYF. The CDR3 DNA reads as TGTGCCAGCAGTCCCACCGGTTTTAAAAACATTCAGTACTTC.

The chain employs TRBV11-3 and TRBJ2-3, with 7 bases aligning to TRBD2. CDR1 and CDR2 from the germline V gene are SGHNT and YENEEA. The CDR3 covers 15 residues. V shed 3 bases and J 2 bases; nucleotides not matched to a gene: 5. The CDR3 reads CASSFGTSDTDTQYF. The CDR3 region has the DNA TGTGCCAGCAGCTTCGGTACTAGCGACACAGATACGCAGTATTTT.

This clone was seen once. J is TRBJ2-7 and V is TRBV7-2, with D hard to call. The CDR3 has 14 amino acids. CDR1 is SGHTA and CDR2 is FQGNSA in the germline V gene. Trimming cost V 3 bases and J 2 bases, with 11 bases left between them. The CDR3 coding sequence is TGTGCCAGCAGCTTCCAACGCCTTGCCTACGAGCAGTACTTC. Amino acids: CASSFQRLAYEQYF.

The chain is built from TRBV11-3 and TRBJ2-7; TRBD1 is a possible D gene (6 bases). The CDR3 spans 12 residues. V was trimmed by 3 bases and J by 4 bases, leaving 7 bases between them. The germline V gene encodes CDR1 SGHNT and CDR2 YENEEA. The CDR3 spells CASSFGQYEQYF. CDR3 bases: TGTGCCAGCAGCTTCGGACAGTACGAGCAGTACTTC. Variable domain in full (rest from reference TRBV11-3 and TRBJ2-7): EAGVVQSPRYKIIEKKQPVAFWCNPISGHNTLYWYLQNLGQGPELLIRYENEEAVDDSQLPKDRFSAERLKGVDSTLKIQPAELGDSAVYLCASSFGQYEQYFGPGTRLTVT.

The CDR3 region is CAWSVGRANEQFF. The CDR3 bases are TGTGCCTGGAGTGTGGGTAGGGCTAATGAGCAGTTCTTC. The chain uses TRBV30 and TRBJ2-1; D remains ambiguous. V lost 0 bases to trimming and J lost 7 bases, with 10 bases between them. The CDR3 runs to 13 residues. The V gene's germline CDR1 is GTSNPN and CDR2 SVGIG (reference sequence). The full variable domain, in which reference TRBV30 and TRBJ2-1 provide the parts outside the CDR3, is SQTIHQWPATLVQPVGSPLSLECTVEGTSNPNLYWYRQAAGRGLQLLFYSVGIGQISSEVPQNLSASRPQDRQFILSSKKLLLSDSGFYLCAWSVGRANEQFFGPGTRLTVL.

The rearrangement joins TRBV11-3 to TRBJ2-3; unclear D gene. Germline V gene lookup returns CDR1 SGHNT and CDR2 YENEEA. V was clipped by 5 bases and J by 3 bases, with 9 bases between them. This CDR3 contains 13 residues. The CDR3 DNA follows: TGTGCCAGCAGCCCCCTGGTAACAGATACGCAGTATTTT. Residues: CASSPLVTDTQYF.

The chain joins TRBV6-4 to TRBJ2-7; 9 bases are shared with TRBD2. Unmatched junction bases numbered 6, after V lost 3 bases and J lost 9 bases. The V gene's germline CDR1 is MRHNA and CDR2 SNTAGT. The CDR3 sequence is 13 residues long. In DNA form, the CDR3 reads TGTGCCAGCAGTGAGCAGGCGGGAGGGTTGCAGTACTTC. Its translation is CASSEQAGGLQYF.

V is TRBV5-4 and J is TRBJ2-5; D unclear. The germline V gene has CDR1 SGHNT and CDR2 YYREEE (reference sequence). V shed 1 base and J shed 5 bases, with 15 bases lying between them. The CDR3 spans 15 residues. CDR3 region: CASSLTVQARETQYF. CDR3 DNA: TGTGCCAGCAGCTTGACGGTCCAGGCCAGGGAGACCCAGTACTTC. The variable domain in full, completed from reference TRBV5-4 and TRBJ2-5, reads ETGVTQSPTHLIKTRGQQVTLRCSSQSGHNTVSWYQQALGQGPQFIFQYYREEENGRGNFPPRFSGLQFPNYSSELNVNALELDDSALYLCASSLTVQARETQYFGPGTRLLVL.

The rearrangement uses TRBV21-1 and TRBJ1-5; TRBD1, the table's D call, was not compared with the DNA. TRBV21-1 is an annotated pseudogene. There are 13 residues in the CDR3. CDR3 amino acids: CASIQGARQPQHF. CDR3 nucleotide sequence: TGTGCCAGCATCCAGGGGGCACGGCAGCCCCAGCATTTT.

The J gene is TRBJ1-2, the V gene TRBV28; D unclear. The CDR3 is 13 residues long. V lost 5 bases, J lost 7 bases, and 14 bases lay in between. Germline CDR1 is MDHEN and CDR2 is SYDVKM. This chain's CDR3 is CASSLDSRLGYTF. The CDR3 DNA sequence: TGTGCCAGCAGTCTTGACTCCCGGCTTGGCTACACCTTC.